This TCR beta chain was sequenced in a study of T cell responses to AZD1222 COVID-19 vaccine (dated by TCRdb to the early 2020s). Some background on the complete study: TCR sequencing covered 233 trial participants: 200 to 220 given two doses of AZD1222 and some 25 given two doses of MenACWY control vaccine. Trial participants were enrolled by age into 18-55, 56-69 and 70-plus year subgroups, with roughly 160, 29 and 62 TCR-sequenced participants respectively.

A note on this clone: Its antigen specificity is not known. Base quality data are lacking; no much larger clone is found one base away.

Broad study findings and their caveats: In the small 56-69-year group, the increase in depth fell short of significance, most likely because of low power. No day 14 peak-response samples were available, so repertoires were characterized only after the peak T cell response. After two AZD1222 doses, spike-specific TCR breadth and depth were significantly higher than at day 0 and than in MenACWY recipients. Epitopes outside the regions mutated in the B.1.351 and B.1.1.7 variants were reportedly recognized by nearly half of the unique spike-specific TCRs. Only six AZD1222 recipients were SARS-CoV-2 seropositive at baseline, limiting conclusions about previously exposed vaccinees. Participants were mostly white British and included more females than males, and it was suggested by the authors that clonal diversity may have been underestimated. CD4 TCRs associated with the vaccine covered the entire spike protein, and the dominant responses were in regions 160-218 and 743-854.

Reading the label with the study, this specimen's time point is: about 28 days (+/-7) after the second vaccine dose. What the treatment or condition label conveys for this sample: meningococcal conjugate vaccine given as trial control. Samples from vaccinated people were obtained from the UK trials COV001 and COV002, which included a single-blind randomized controlled phase 2/3 trial of AZD1222 (ChAdOx1 nCoV-19) in healthy adults. For TCRbeta chain sequencing, PBMC samples were collected from trial participants at day 0 and at day 28 after the second dose. The CDR3 numbers 15 residues from cysteine through phenylalanine. Left in the record is the CDR3 DNA by itself, 45 bases read in frame from the first base. CDR1 SGHTA and CDR2 FQGTGA are derived from the germline V gene. V is cut back by 6 bases and J by 5 bases, with 7 bases in the junction unmatched. The CDR3 regions of human TCRbeta chains were analyzed by immunosequencing. The original pipeline was this. Repertoire TCRs were checked for matches against a reference library of SARS-CoV-2-specific TCRs that had been generated using the MIRA antigen-specificity platform. Breadth was defined as the fraction of unique TCRs that were SARS-CoV-2-associated, and depth was defined as the fraction of total T cells that were SARS-CoV-2-associated. Using the MIRA data, each spike-specific TCR was mapped to the spike region that the TCR reacts to and placed in a CD4 or CD8 class. Log10-transformed breadth and depth values were compared by one-way ANOVA with Sidak's multiple comparisons tests. TCRdb took over this immuneACCESS table, retaining in-frame rearrangements with V and J assigned. Such tables are incomplete; in checked studies, under half of the missing clones stem from an unresolved V gene, and the remainder is unexplained. V, J and clone size are those of that table, while D and trimming were read from the DNA. The sample profile shows 200,000 to 250,000 clones; roughly 94% of them were found once. The top ten clonotypes cover over 1.5% of the sample.

The rearranged chain carries TRBV7-3 and TRBJ2-1; 10 of the junction bases match TRBD2. The TCR was taken from an adult who received the MenACWY meningococcal vaccine as a control. The sample was peripheral blood, taken 28 days after the second dose of the MenACWY control vaccine. This receptor has the CDR3 CASSPSGRADNEQFF. The DNA reads as follows: TGTGCCAGCAGTCCCAGCGGGAGGGCGGACAATGAGCAGTTCTTC.